This TCR beta chain is drawn from a study of blood T cell repertoires in COVID-19. The CDR3 spans 16 residues. Trimming removed 0 bases from V and 7 bases from J; junction bases left unmatched: 8. The germline V gene encodes CDR1 SGHRS and CDR2 YFSETQ. Clones were read by immunoSEQ multiplex PCR, and TCRdb kept only the in-frame ones, dropping some. Of roughly 250,000 clones listed, around nine tenths are singletons. Sequencing was performed on peripheral blood. The clonotype was recovered from a woman between 35 and 50 years old who had recovered from COVID-19. The chain uses TRBV5-1 and TRBJ2-1; TRBD2 agrees at 9 bases. CDR3 amino acids: CASSLAGGRAWNEQFF. The CDR3 DNA reads as TGCGCCAGCAGCTTGGCAGGCGGGAGGGCCTGGAATGAGCAGTTCTTC.